The rows below give T cell receptor beta chains drawn from one sample of a study of monozygotic twins with inflammatory bowel disease. TCRdb derives one entry per CDR3 protein from the 5' RACE reads, leaving out DNA. This repertoire includes just over 300,000 distinct CDR3 sequences. Specimen: blood. These receptors were taken from a human donor with ulcerative colitis or Crohn's disease, or a healthy co-twin of an affected twin (not recorded which). CDR3s include the opening cysteine and the closing phenylalanine or tryptophan.

>15|TRBV28|TRBJ1-5
CASSYTGARNQPQHF
>16|TRBV2|TRBJ2-4
CASSERSGIAKNIQYF
>16|TRBV30|TRBJ1-5
CAWGSGGPRSNQPQHF
>16|TRBV4-3|TRBJ2-3
CASSPGQGWNTDTQYF
>15|TRBV11-3|TRBJ2-3
CASSLGRSITDTQYF
>18|TRBV11-1|TRBJ2-3
CASTSRRSREGGPDTQYF
>16|TRBV28|TRBJ2-5
CASTLLAGGPPETQYF
>13|TRBV20-1|TRBJ2-7
CSARGGVWYEQYF
>12|TRBV19|TRBJ1-1
CASTGGNTEAFF
>14|TRBV6-6|TRBJ2-3
CASFQRQSTDTQYF
>14|TRBV19|TRBJ2-3
CASSLKHFTDMQYF
>13|TRBV7-2|TRBJ2-4
CASSHGGGYGQYF
>17|TRBV7-9|TRBJ2-3
CASSLLSTSGSTDTQYF
>16|TRBV12-3/TRBV12-4|TRBJ2-7
CASRRQTARGSYEQYF
>16|TRBV5-1|TRBJ2-1
CASSSERGAIHNEQFF
>15|TRBV7-2|TRBJ1-4
CASSLRQGISEKLFF
>15|TRBV12-3/TRBV12-4|TRBJ2-3
CASSLNRGASDTQYF
>15|TRBV28|TRBJ1-2
CASSSLGPSFNGYTF
>18|TRBV18|TRBJ2-3
CASSPTGTGGPLTDTQYF
>16|TRBV18|TRBJ2-3
CASSPRVGGLTDTQYF
>15|TRBV12-3/TRBV12-4|TRBJ2-1
CASRGTGIRANEQIF
>17|TRBV28|TRBJ1-2
CASSLLDGQGVFYGYTF
>16|TRBV6-1|TRBJ2-1
CASRLLTARTPNEQFF
>13|TRBV7-2|TRBJ1-2
CASPTGPYYGYTF
>14|TRBV5-6|TRBJ1-1
CASSLAGIGTEAFF
>16|TRBV5-1|TRBJ1-1
CASSLTSTGGNTEAFF